This T cell receptor beta chain was recovered during a study of CD8+ T cells in alopecia areata. Following extraction, RNA underwent reverse transcription to cDNA, which served as the sequencing template. Measured with immunoSEQ multiplex PCR; TCRdb has only the in-frame clones, and not every one. The repertoire holds approximately 100,000 clones, with 55% to 70% as singletons. The CDR3 length is 16 residues. In germline, CDR1 is MGHRA, CDR2 YSYEKL. Trimming cost V 0 bases and J 6 bases, with 15 bases left between them. Overall study results and limits: Lesional tissue from the scalp (especially in alopecia totalis/universalis) showed higher clonality than normal scalp.

About this clone: The target antigen is unknown.

As to treatment: oral pan-JAK inhibitor, 5-10 mg twice daily. The chain is built from TRBV4-1 and TRBJ2-4, with D unresolved. Sample: CD8+ T cells sorted from blood, taken at roughly week 55, from a patient treated with tofacitinib. The origin of this receptor is a human donor with alopecia areata. The CDR3 is CASSQDFGSVRNIQYF. In nucleotides, the CDR3 is TGCGCCAGCAGCCAAGATTTCGGGTCGGTGAGAAACATTCAGTACTTC.